The T cell receptor (beta chain) described here comes from a study of T cell responses to AZD1222 COVID-19 vaccine (dated by TCRdb to the early 2020s). Background on the whole study: Because spike-specific TCR depth and breadth did not differ between the two schedules, AZD1222 recipients who got a second dose at roughly 4 weeks were pooled with those who got a second dose at roughly 12 weeks. A total of 233 trial participants underwent TCR sequencing, of whom roughly 210 had received two doses of AZD1222 and around 26 had received two doses of the MenACWY control vaccine. Trial participants were enrolled by age into subgroups of 18-55, 56-69 and 70-plus years, and about 150, 27 and 61 TCR-sequenced participants, respectively, were included in these subgroups.

As concerns this clone: This receptor's antigen is unknown. One end of the junction is discordant with germline, which a read error may explain.

Findings and caveats that apply to the study as a whole: The vaccine-associated CD4 TCRs covered the entire spike protein, and the dominant responses fell in regions 160-218 and 743-854. Reportedly, close to half of the unique spike-specific TCRs recognized epitopes lying outside the regions that are mutated in the B.1.351 and B.1.1.7 variants. After two AZD1222 doses, spike-specific TCR breadth and depth were significantly higher than at day 0 and than in MenACWY recipients. Only five or six AZD1222 recipients were SARS-CoV-2 seropositive at baseline, limiting conclusions about previously exposed vaccinees. In the small 56-69-year group, the increase in depth fell short of significance, most likely because of low power. Most participants were white British and females outnumbered males, and the authors suggested that clonal diversity may have been underestimated. Because no day 14 peak-response samples were available, the repertoires could be characterized only after the peak T cell response.

The CDR3 regions of human TCRbeta chains were analyzed by immunosequencing. In the authors' own workflow: TCRs in the repertoires were compared against a reference library of SARS-CoV-2-specific TCRs that had been generated with the MIRA antigen-specificity platform. Breadth was defined as the fraction of unique TCRs that were SARS-CoV-2-associated. Depth was defined as the fraction of total T cells that were SARS-CoV-2-associated. Using the MIRA data, each spike-specific TCR was assigned both to the spike region to which the TCR was reactive and to a CD4 or CD8 class. Log10-transformed breadth and depth values were compared by one-way ANOVA with Sidak's multiple comparisons tests. Imported from immuneACCESS, the table was reduced by TCRdb to in-frame sequences with V and J called. These copies leave out some clones; in studies compared against another copy, an unresolved V gene accounts for under half, and the cause of the remainder is not known. The V and J calls and clone size were taken over from that table, and D and trimming were inferred from the DNA. For this sample there are 130,000 to 150,000 clones; more than 85% appear just once. Of the sample, 1.5% to 2% falls within the top ten clones.

Taken with the paper, the label for time point translates to: baseline before first vaccination. The vaccinee samples were drawn from two UK trials, COV001 and COV002, one of which was a single-blind randomized controlled phase 2/3 trial testing AZD1222 (ChAdOx1 nCoV-19) in healthy adults. For TCRbeta chain sequencing, PBMC samples were collected from trial participants at day 0 and at day 28 after the second dose. There are 15 amino acids in the CDR3, from cysteine to phenylalanine inclusive. CDR3 DNA only is kept here, 45 bases in frame from base 1. Per the germline V gene (reference sequence), LNHDA is the CDR1 and SQIVND is the CDR2.

The chain employs TRBV19 and TRBJ1-5; a confident D gene designation cannot be given. The source was peripheral blood, collected on day 0 of AZD1222 vaccination. The sequence was collected from an adult in good health. The DNA sequence follows: TGTGCCAGTAGTCCCCCCACGGGCCTCAATCGGCCCCAGCATTTT. Its coded protein is CASSPPTGLNRPQHF.